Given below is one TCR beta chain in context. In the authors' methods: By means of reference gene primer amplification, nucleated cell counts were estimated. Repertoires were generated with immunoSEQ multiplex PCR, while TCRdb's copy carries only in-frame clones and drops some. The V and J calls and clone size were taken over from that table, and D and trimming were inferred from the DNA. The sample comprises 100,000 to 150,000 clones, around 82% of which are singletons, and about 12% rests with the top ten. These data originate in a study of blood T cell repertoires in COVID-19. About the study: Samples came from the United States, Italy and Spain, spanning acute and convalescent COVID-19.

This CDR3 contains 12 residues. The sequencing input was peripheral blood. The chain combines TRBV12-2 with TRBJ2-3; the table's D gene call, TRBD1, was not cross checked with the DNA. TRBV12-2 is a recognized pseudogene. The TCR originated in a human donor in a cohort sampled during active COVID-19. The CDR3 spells CASRPLTNTQYF. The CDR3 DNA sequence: TGTGCAAGTCGCCCCCTCACAAATACGCAGTATTTT.